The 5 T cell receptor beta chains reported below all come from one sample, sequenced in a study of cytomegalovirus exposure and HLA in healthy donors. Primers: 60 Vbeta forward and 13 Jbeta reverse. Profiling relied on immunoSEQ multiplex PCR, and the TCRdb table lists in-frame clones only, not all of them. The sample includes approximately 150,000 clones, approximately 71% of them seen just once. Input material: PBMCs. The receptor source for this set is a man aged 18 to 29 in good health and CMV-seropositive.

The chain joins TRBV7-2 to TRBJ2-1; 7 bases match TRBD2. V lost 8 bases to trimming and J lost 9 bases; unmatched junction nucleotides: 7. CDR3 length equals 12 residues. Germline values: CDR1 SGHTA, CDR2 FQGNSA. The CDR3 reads CASGRERIEQFF. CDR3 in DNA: TGTGCCAGCGGGCGGGAGAGGATTGAGCAGTTCTTC.

The CDR3 sequence: CASSPTRAGGWNTEAFF. The DNA of the CDR3 is TGTGCCAGCAGCCCTACTAGGGCAGGGGGGTGGAACACTGAAGCTTTCTTT. The chain links TRBV9 to TRBJ1-1; 7 nucleotides match TRBD1. Trimming at V came to 4 bases and at J to 1 base, leaving 13 bases not matched to a gene. Per germline, CDR1 SGDLS and CDR2 YYNGEE. The CDR3 is 17 residues long.

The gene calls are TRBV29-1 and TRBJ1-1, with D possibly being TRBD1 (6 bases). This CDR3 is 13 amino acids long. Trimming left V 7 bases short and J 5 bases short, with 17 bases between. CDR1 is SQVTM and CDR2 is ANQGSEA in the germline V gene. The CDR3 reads CSADRGAGTEAFF. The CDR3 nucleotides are TGCAGCGCGGATCGGGGGGCAGGAACTGAAGCTTTCTTT.

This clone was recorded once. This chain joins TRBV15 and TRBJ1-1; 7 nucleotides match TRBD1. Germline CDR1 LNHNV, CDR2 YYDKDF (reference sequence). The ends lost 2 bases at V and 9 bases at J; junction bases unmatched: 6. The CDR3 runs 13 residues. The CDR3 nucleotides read TGTGCCACCAGCAGACTTGGGACAGAGAAAGCTTTCTTT. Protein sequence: CATSRLGTEKAFF. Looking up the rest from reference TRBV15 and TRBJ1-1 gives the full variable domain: DAMVIQNPRYQVTQFGKPVTLSCSQTLNHNVMYWYQQKSSQAPKLLFHYYDKDFNNEADTPDNFQSRRPNTSFCFLDIRSPGLGDTAMYLCATSRLGTEKAFFGQGTRLTVV.

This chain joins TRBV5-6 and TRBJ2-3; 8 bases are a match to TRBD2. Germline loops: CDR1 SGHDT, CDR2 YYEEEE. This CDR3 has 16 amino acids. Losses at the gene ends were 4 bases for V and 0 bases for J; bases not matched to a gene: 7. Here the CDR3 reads CASSVQLAASTDTQYF. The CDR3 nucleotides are TGTGCCAGCAGCGTCCAACTAGCGGCTAGCACAGATACGCAGTATTTT.